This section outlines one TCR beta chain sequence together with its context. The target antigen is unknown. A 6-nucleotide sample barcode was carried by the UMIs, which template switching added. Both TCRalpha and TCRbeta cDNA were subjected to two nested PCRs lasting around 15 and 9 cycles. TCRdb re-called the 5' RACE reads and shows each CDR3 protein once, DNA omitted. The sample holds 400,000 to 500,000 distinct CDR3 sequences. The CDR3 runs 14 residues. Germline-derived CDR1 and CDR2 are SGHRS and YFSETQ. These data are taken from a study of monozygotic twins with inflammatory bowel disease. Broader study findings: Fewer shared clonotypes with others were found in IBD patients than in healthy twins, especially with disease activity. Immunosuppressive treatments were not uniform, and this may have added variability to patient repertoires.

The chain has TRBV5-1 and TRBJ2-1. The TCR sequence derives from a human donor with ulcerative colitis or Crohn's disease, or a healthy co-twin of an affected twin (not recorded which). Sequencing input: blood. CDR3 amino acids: CASSLYSSYNEQFF.